These 26 T cell receptor beta chains share one sample of origin, sequenced in a study of shared clonotypes between healthy human individuals. Using immunoSEQ multiplex PCR, the repertoire was profiled, and TCRdb retains in-frame clones only, with some absent. The sample has some 1 million clones; about 75% are singletons. The specimen was memory CD4+ T cells sorted from blood. Subset meaning: CD45RA-negative fraction. Receptors originate from a man aged 18 to 30 in good health.

This chain joins TRBV2 and TRBJ1-6; D gene uncertain. The CDR3 covers 13 residues. V lost 4 bases and J 6 bases, leaving 7 bases between the germline ends. Germline V gene data show CDR1 as SNHLY and CDR2 as FYNNEI. In DNA, the CDR3 is TGTGCCAGCAGTGTGTGGGGTAATTCACCCCTCCACTTT. Translated: CASSVWGNSPLHF.

This clone was detected only once. The chain uses TRBV28 and TRBJ1-3; D is perhaps TRBD1 (5 bases). V lost 3 bases and J lost 4, with 10 bases in between. Germline CDR1 reads MDHEN; CDR2 reads SYDVKM. This CDR3 has 14 residues. The CDR3 DNA is TGTGCCAGCAGTTTGAAGGGGTACGGAAACACCATATATTTT. Translated, it gives CASSLKGYGNTIYF.

A few counts support this clone. This chain links TRBV10-3 with TRBJ2-5, with TRBD1 identical over 8 bases. CDR3 length equals 11 residues. Germline lookup yields CDR1 ENHRY and CDR2 SYGVKD. V gave up 10 bases and J gave up 4 bases; unmatched junction bases: 2. The CDR3 coding sequence is TGTGCCACGCAGGGGGCAGAGACCCAGTACTTC. This translates into CATQGAETQYF.

The chain has TRBV11-1 and TRBJ2-2, with D hard to call. Trimming removed 3 bases at V and 4 bases at J, with 12 bases between. The CDR3 runs 15 residues. Germline loops: CDR1 SGHAT, CDR2 FQDESV (reference sequence). CDR3 loop: CASSFTFGTTGELFF. Written as DNA, the CDR3 is TGTGCCAGCAGCTTTACATTCGGAACCACCGGGGAGCTGTTTTTT.

The CDR3 DNA sequence: TGTGCCAGCAGTTACTCGAGGGATCAGCCCCAGCATTTT. Translating it yields CASSYSRDQPQHF. V gene TRBV6-5 combines with J gene TRBJ1-5; D gene uncertain. The CDR3 runs to 13 residues. Germline loops: CDR1 MNHEY, CDR2 SVGAGI. V lost 0 bases and J 5 bases, leaving 5 bases between the germline ends.

This clone showed up just a few times. The chain combines TRBV28 with TRBJ1-3; 8 bases are a match to TRBD1. This CDR3 comprises 16 residues. Germline trimming cut 6 bases from V and 2 bases from J; bases unmatched to any gene: 9. Per the germline V gene, CDR1 is MDHEN and CDR2 is SYDVKM. CDR3 residues: CASSPPDRDTGNTIYF. The CDR3 region has the DNA TGTGCCAGCAGCCCCCCGGACAGGGATACTGGAAACACCATATATTTT.

This clone appeared a single time. The germline gene is not matched at one end of the junction; a read error may be the cause. The CDR3 region has the DNA TGTGCTAGCAGCTTAGACATGGGGGCCGGAAACACCATATATTTT. Protein product: CASSLDMGAGNTIYF. The chain carries TRBV7-7 and TRBJ1-3; TRBD1 is a possible D gene (6 bases). The length of the CDR3 is 15 residues. Per the germline V gene, CDR1 is SSHAT and CDR2 is FNYEAQ (reference sequence).

Comment on this clone: Additional DNA sequences in this sample encode the identical CDR3. The gene calls are TRBV5-1 and TRBJ1-4; 9 positions agree with TRBD1. The germline V gene has CDR1 SGHRS and CDR2 YFSETQ. J gave up 7 bases and V 0 bases, and 4 bases lay outside the gene matches. The CDR3 is 15 residues long. CDR3 loop: CASSLAGTGSEKLFF. The CDR3 coding sequence is TGCGCCAGCAGCTTGGCTGGGACAGGGAGTGAAAAACTGTTTTTT.

This clone appeared once. The V gene is TRBV28, the J gene TRBJ2-5; a weak D match, TRBD1 (6 bases). The CDR3 runs to 15 residues. The ends were cut back, 6 bases at V and 4 bases at J, with 18 bases in the middle. Germline V gives CDR1 MDHEN, CDR2 SYDVKM. CDR3 coding DNA: TGTGCCAGCAGCCTCCCCGACAGGTTTATAGAGACCCAGTACTTC. Translated: CASSLPDRFIETQYF. Using reference TRBV28 and TRBJ2-5 for the parts outside the CDR3, the full variable domain is DVKVTQSSRYLVKRTGEKVFLECVQDMDHENMFWYRQDPGLGLRLIYFSYDVKMKEKGDIPEGYSVSREKKERFSLILESASTNQTSMYLCASSLPDRFIETQYFGPGTRLLVL.

There are a few counts of this clone. The same CDR3 is also encoded by other DNA sequences in this sample. V gene TRBV29-1 combines with J gene TRBJ1-1, with D uncertain. CDR3 length equals 12 residues. V was shortened by 4 bases and J by 1 base, with 7 bases between the two germline ends. Per germline, CDR1 SQVTM and CDR2 ANQGSEA. The CDR3: CSVVKGNTEAFF. Written as DNA, the CDR3 is TGCAGCGTTGTTAAAGGGAACACTGAAGCTTTCTTT.

Here the CDR3 reads CAWSGGTSGGETQYF. In nucleotides, the CDR3 is TGTGCCTGGAGTGGAGGAACTAGCGGGGGGGAGACCCAGTACTTC. The rearrangement joins TRBV30 to TRBJ2-5; 12 bases map to TRBD2. Germline CDR1 and CDR2: GTSNPN and SVGIG (reference sequence). The CDR3 is made up of 15 amino acids. With 1 base clipped from V and 5 bases from J, the junction kept 5 bases outside the gene matches.

This clone turned up a few times. The chain links TRBV14 to TRBJ1-3; TRBD1 agrees at 7 bases. V shed 3 bases, J shed 2 bases, and the junction held 1 base outside the gene matches. Per the germline V gene, CDR1 is SGHDN and CDR2 is FVKESK. The CDR3 contains 14 residues. DNA of the CDR3: TGTGCCAGCAGCCAGCAGGGGGCTGGAAACACCATATATTTT. Amino acids: CASSQQGAGNTIYF.

The V gene is TRBV30, the J gene TRBJ2-3; a weak D match, TRBD2 (7 bases). The germline gives CDR1 GTSNPN, CDR2 SVGIG (reference sequence). The CDR3 sequence is 14 residues long. V shed 4 bases and J shed 2 bases, with 13 bases lying between them. The CDR3: CAWNRGATTDTQYF. CDR3 coding DNA: TGTGCCTGGAATCGGGGGGCTACCACAGATACGCAGTATTTT.

The rearrangement joins TRBV7-8 to TRBJ2-2; TRBD1 or TRBD2 may be the D gene (6 bases each). CDR3 length: 16 amino acids. Germline CDR1 SGHVS, CDR2 FQNEAQ. Deletions cut 1 base from V and 5 bases from J, with 14 bases between. The CDR3 here is CASSLEGGIRTGELFF. The CDR3 DNA reads TGTGCCAGCAGCTTAGAAGGGGGGATTAGGACCGGGGAGCTGTTTTTT.

The sample holds a few counts of this clone. The V gene is TRBV6-6, the J gene TRBJ2-5, with D hard to call. The V end lost 6 bases, the J end lost 5 bases, and 13 bases lay between the germline ends. The CDR3 consists of 13 residues. From germline, CDR1 is MNHNY and CDR2 SVGAGI (reference sequence). The CDR3: CASSPGSWETQYF. The CDR3 DNA reads TGTGCCAGCAGCCCCGGGTCGTGGGAGACCCAGTACTTC.

This clone was seen only a few times. This chain connects TRBV11-2 to TRBJ2-2; D call uncertain. The germline V gene has CDR1 SGHAT and CDR2 FQNNGV. This CDR3 spans 15 amino acids. V lost 6 bases and J 8 bases, leaving 19 bases between the germline ends. The chain's CDR3 is CASRKSPQSEGELFF. As DNA, the CDR3 is TGTGCCAGCAGAAAATCCCCGCAGAGCGAGGGGGAGCTGTTTTTT.

The chain has TRBV5-1 and TRBJ2-7; 9 positions match TRBD1. The trim removed 3 bases at V and 5 bases at J, leaving 12 bases unmatched. The germline V gene encodes CDR1 SGHRS and CDR2 YFSETQ. This CDR3 is 16 amino acids long. CDR3 in amino acids: CASSWDPGGTGNEQYF. CDR3 coding DNA: TGCGCCAGCAGCTGGGACCCCGGTGGGACAGGGAACGAGCAGTACTTC.

In regard to this clone: This likely reflects a read error, since a far larger clone is one base away. The chain recombines TRBV25-1 with TRBJ2-3; 14 bases align to TRBD2. The CDR3 length is 16 residues. Germline V CDR1 and CDR2: MGHDK, SYGVNS. The DNA of the CDR3 is TGTGCCAGCAGTGAGGTGACTAGCGGGAGGGGGGATATGCAGTATTTT. Amino acids: CASSEVTSGRGDMQYF.

This clone was detected only a few times. The V call is TRBV20-1, the J call TRBJ1-1; D possibly corresponds to TRBD1 (5 bases). The V end was cut by 7 bases, the J end by 4 bases, with 10 bases between. The germline V gene has CDR1 DFQATT and CDR2 SNEGSKA (reference sequence). There are 11 residues in the CDR3. As DNA, the CDR3 is TGCAGTGGGGGCAGGGCCACTGAAGCTTTCTTT. Its protein product is CSGGRATEAFF.

This clone has only one observation. The chain uses TRBV12-5 and TRBJ1-2; D not certain. Between the trimmed V and J ends, which lost 0 bases and 5 bases, there was a span of 16 bases. This CDR3 comprises 16 residues. From germline, CDR1 is LGHNT and CDR2 FRNRAP. CDR3 sequence reads: CASGLVLGPPTYGYTF. CDR3 in DNA: TGTGCTAGTGGTTTGGTACTAGGACCGCCGACATATGGCTACACCTTC. The full variable domain, in which reference TRBV12-5 and TRBJ1-2 provide the parts outside the CDR3, is DARVTQTPRHKVTEMGQEVTMRCQPILGHNTVFWYRQTMMQGLELLAYFRNRAPLDDSGMPKDRFSAEMPDATLATLKIQPSEPRDSAVYFCASGLVLGPPTYGYTFGSGTRLTVV.

CDR3 amino acids: CASSLRQGLAGGSQETQYF. In nucleotides, the CDR3 is TGCGCCAGCAGCTTGCGCCAGGGACTAGCGGGGGGTTCTCAAGAGACCCAGTACTTC. The genes are TRBV5-1 and TRBJ2-5, with 15 nucleotides matching TRBD2. Losses at the gene ends were 1 base for V and 2 bases for J; bases not matched to a gene: 9. In germline, CDR1 is SGHRS, CDR2 YFSETQ. The length of the CDR3 is 19 residues.

This sequence joins TRBV6-1 and TRBJ2-5, with 12 positions matching TRBD2. The CDR3 has 18 amino acids. CDR1 MNHNS and CDR2 SASEGT come from the germline V gene. V lost 2 bases and J lost 1; bases outside the gene matches: 8. The CDR3 bases are TGTGCCAGCAGTGAATATTTCTCGACTAGCGGGAGCCAAGAGACCCAGTACTTC. This encodes CASSEYFSTSGSQETQYF.

This chain uses TRBV6-1 with TRBJ2-1, with a tentative D call TRBD1 (5 bases). V was trimmed by 10 bases and J by 4 bases, leaving 11 bases between them. The CDR3 sequence is 12 residues long. Germline V gene lookup returns CDR1 MNHNS and CDR2 SASEGT. For the CDR3, the DNA is TGTGCCACTACGCAGGGTTACAATGAGCAGTTCTTC. It encodes CATTQGYNEQFF.

A few counts support this clone. The same CDR3 also results from other DNA sequences found in this sample. The gene calls are TRBV5-4 and TRBJ2-5, with TRBD1 matching over 7 bases. Germline-derived CDR1 and CDR2 are SGHNT and YYREEE (reference sequence). The CDR3 is 13 residues long. Trimming at V came to 4 bases and at J to 1 base, leaving 1 base not matched to a gene. The CDR3 bases are TGTGCCAGCAGCCGGGACAGCCAAGAGACCCAGTACTTC. It encodes CASSRDSQETQYF. Based on the CDR3 plus reference TRBV5-4 and TRBJ2-5, the full variable domain is ETGVTQSPTHLIKTRGQQVTLRCSSQSGHNTVSWYQQALGQGPQFIFQYYREEENGRGNFPPRFSGLQFPNYSSELNVNALELDDSALYLCASSRDSQETQYFGPGTRLLVL.

This clone has just a few counts. This chain joins TRBV4-1 and TRBJ2-7, with 9 nucleotides matching TRBD1. The CDR3 sequence is 14 residues long. CDR1 MGHRA and CDR2 YSYEKL come from the germline V gene. V gave up 5 bases and J gave up 3 bases; unmatched junction bases: 5. In nucleotides, the CDR3 is TGCGCCAGCAGCTTGCCGGGACAGGGCTACGAGCAGTACTTC. Protein: CASSLPGQGYEQYF.

This clone was observed a single time. The chain recombines TRBV30 with TRBJ2-3, with D possibly TRBD1 on 6 matching bases. V was trimmed by 3 bases and J by 3 bases, leaving 13 bases between them. The CDR3 runs to 14 residues. Germline V gene data show CDR1 as GTSNPN and CDR2 as SVGIG (reference sequence). The CDR3 DNA reads TGTGCCTGGAGACAGGGCATAGTTACAGATACGCAGTATTTT. Encoded protein: CAWRQGIVTDTQYF.